The clone carrying this T cell receptor (beta chain) was counted only a few times. V shed 6 bases, J shed 9 bases, and the junction held 6 bases outside the gene matches. The CDR3 is 14 residues long. Germline V gene lookup returns CDR1 MDHEN and CDR2 SYDVKM. This record belongs to a study of blood T cell repertoires in COVID-19. In the study overall: COVID-19 samples collected from the United States, Italy and Spain covered acute and convalescent phases. Nucleic acid was either cDNA or gDNA, and it came from T cells, B-cell-depleted T cells, or PBMCs.

In the original analysis: The assay estimated nucleated cells by amplifying reference gene primers. Assay: immunoSEQ multiplex PCR; the TCRdb copy retains only in-frame clones and omits some. That table furnishes V, J and clone size, whereas the DNA furnished D and trimming. The sample records about 100,000 clones, over 80% being singletons. The chain links TRBV28 to TRBJ2-1; the match to TRBD2 covers 12 bases. The sequence was collected from a man aged 50-59 years with active or convalescent COVID-19. Specimen: peripheral blood. CDR3 sequence reads: CASRPGLAGREQFF. CDR3 in DNA: TGTGCCAGCAGGCCCGGACTAGCGGGACGTGAGCAGTTCTTC.